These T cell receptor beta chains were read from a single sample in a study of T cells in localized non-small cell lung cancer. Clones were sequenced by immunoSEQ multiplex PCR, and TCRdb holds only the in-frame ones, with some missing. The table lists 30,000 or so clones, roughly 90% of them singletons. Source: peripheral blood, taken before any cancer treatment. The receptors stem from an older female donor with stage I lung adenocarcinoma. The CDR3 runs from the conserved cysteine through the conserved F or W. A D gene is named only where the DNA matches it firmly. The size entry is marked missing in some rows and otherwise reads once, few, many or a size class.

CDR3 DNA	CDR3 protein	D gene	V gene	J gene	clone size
TGCGCCAGCAGCTTGGACTCAGGGAGCTCCTACAATGAGCAGTTCTTC	CASSLDSGSSYNEQFF	.	TRBV5-1	TRBJ2-1	.
TGTGCCAGCAGCCAAGGACGGACCTCTGGAAACACCATATATTTT	CASSQGRTSGNTIYF	.	TRBV14	TRBJ1-3	.
TGTGCCAGCAGTGAAGTCGGCGCAGGGGAGCCCTCTGGGGCCAACGTCCTGACTTTC	CASSEVGAGEPSGANVLTF	.	TRBV6-1	TRBJ2-6	once
TGTGCCAGCAGCTTGGAAGGGGCCAGGGGGATAGAGACCCAGTACTTC	CASSLEGARGIETQYF	TRBD1	TRBV5-6	TRBJ2-5	.
TGTGCCTGGAGTGCCAAACAGGGCGTCTCTGGAAACACCATATATTTT	CAWSAKQGVSGNTIYF	.	TRBV30	TRBJ1-3	.
TGTGCCAGCAGCTTAGCCAGGGCCTCCCAAGAGACCCAGTACTTC	CASSLARASQETQYF	.	TRBV7-9	TRBJ2-5	.
TGTGCCAGCAGCTCCGAGCCGAATTTGGGCTACGAGCAGTACTTC	CASSSEPNLGYEQYF	.	TRBV5-4	TRBJ2-7	few
TGCGCCAGCAGCTTGAAGATAGGTTACCAAGAGACCCAGTACTTC	CASSLKIGYQETQYF	.	TRBV5-1	TRBJ2-5	.
TGTGCCAGCAGCGTAGGGGTCGAAGATACGCAGTATTTT	CASSVGVEDTQYF	.	TRBV9	TRBJ2-3	.
TGTGCCAGCAGTTTAGCGGCGGACTGGAGCGCGCTCCTCGGAGAGACCCAGTACTTC	CASSLAADWSALLGETQYF	.	TRBV27	TRBJ2-5	.
TGTGCCAGCTCACCGCTACGACAGGTTTCTGAGGGGCGGGTTTACGATGGCTACACCTTC	CASSPLRQVSEGRVYDGYTF	.	TRBV18	TRBJ1-2	.
TGCGCCAGCAGCCCGGATGGACAGGGGAACACCATATATTTT	CASSPDGQGNTIYF	TRBD1	TRBV5-1	TRBJ1-3	.
TGTGCCAGTAGAGCCGGGACAGGGGGCTACTACGAGCAGTACTTC	CASRAGTGGYYEQYF	TRBD1	TRBV19	TRBJ2-7	.
TGTGCCTGGAGTGTACGGGGGGAAGCTTTCTTT	CAWSVRGEAFF	.	TRBV30	TRBJ1-1	.
TGTGCCAGCGGGGGGGTGGCTGTAGGAAACACCATATATTTT	CASGGVAVGNTIYF	.	TRBV7-8	TRBJ1-3	.
TGTGCCAGCAGTTTGGGACTAGGGAACACCGGGGAGCTGTTTTTT	CASSLGLGNTGELFF	TRBD2	TRBV7-2	TRBJ2-2	.
TGTGCCAGCAGCATCAGGGGGAAAGGATCACCCCTCCACTTT	CASSIRGKGSPLHF	TRBD1	TRBV25-1	TRBJ1-6	few
TGTGCCTGGAGTTTTAGGGAGGGCACTGAAGCTTTCTTT	CAWSFREGTEAFF	.	TRBV30	TRBJ1-1	.
TGTGCCTGGAGTAATAAACGGGGGCTAGCAGATACGCAGTATTTT	CAWSNKRGLADTQYF	.	TRBV30	TRBJ2-3	.
TGTGCCAGCACCGGGCGGGTTGGGGGGAATGAAAAACTGTTTTTT	CASTGRVGGNEKLFF	.	TRBV6-1	TRBJ1-4	.
TGCGCCAGCAGCTTGTATCAGGGGCGGGACACTGAAGCTTTCTTT	CASSLYQGRDTEAFF	.	TRBV5-1	TRBJ1-1	.
TGTGCCAGCAGCGTCCGGAGCGGGGGCAGCACAGATACGCAGTATTTT	CASSVRSGGSTDTQYF	TRBD2	TRBV9	TRBJ2-3	.
TGTGCCAGCAGCTTAGTCGACCTCTATGGCTACACCTTC	CASSLVDLYGYTF	.	TRBV7-9	TRBJ1-2	.
TGCGCCAGCAGCTTGGACGGCACCGAGGTACGCGGCTACACCTTC	CASSLDGTEVRGYTF	.	TRBV5-1	TRBJ1-2	.
TGTGCCAGTAGTATGGGGCCACAGGGGGGGAACACTGAAGCTTTCTTT	CASSMGPQGGNTEAFF	TRBD1	TRBV19	TRBJ1-1	.
TGTGCCAGCAGGACAGCGGTCTTGGCTGAAGCTTTCTTT	CASRTAVLAEAFF	.	TRBV6-5	TRBJ1-1	.
TGCAGCGTCCGTGGGTCGGCAAACTATGGCTACACCTTC	CSVRGSANYGYTF	.	TRBV29-1	TRBJ1-2	once
TGTGCCAGCTCACCTTTGGACAGGACGGCAACTGGCTACACCTTC	CASSPLDRTATGYTF	TRBD1	TRBV18	TRBJ1-2	.
TGTGCCACCAGCAGAGATCGAACAGATAATCAGCCCCAGCATTTT	CATSRDRTDNQPQHF	.	TRBV15	TRBJ1-5	.
TGCGCCAGCAGCCCGCTCCTGACTAGCGGGGGCAATGAGCAGTTCTTC	CASSPLLTSGGNEQFF	TRBD2	TRBV5-1	TRBJ2-1	.
TGTGCCAGTAGTATCGGGCCCCTAAGGGGGAGAGATGGCTACACCTTC	CASSIGPLRGRDGYTF	.	TRBV19	TRBJ1-2	.
TGTGCCAGTAGGGCCGACTGGAACACCGGGGAGCTGTTTTTT	CASRADWNTGELFF	.	TRBV6-1	TRBJ2-2	.
TGTGCCAGCAGGGATACAGTTGATAATTCACCCCTCCACTTT	CASRDTVDNSPLHF	.	TRBV27	TRBJ1-6	few
TGCGCCAGCAGCTTGGGGGCTAACTATGGCTACACCTTC	CASSLGANYGYTF	.	TRBV5-1	TRBJ1-2	.
TGTGCCAGCGCCCGGGGGCAGCTAACCTACGAGCAGTACTTC	CASARGQLTYEQYF	.	TRBV7-9	TRBJ2-7	.
TGTGCCAGCTTTTTCGGACAGATTAATTCACCCCTCCACTTT	CASFFGQINSPLHF	.	TRBV6-1	TRBJ1-6	.
TGCGCCAGCAGCCAAGATATGGCATCGAGGACCCTAAACACTGAAGCTTTCTTT	CASSQDMASRTLNTEAFF	.	TRBV4-3	TRBJ1-1	.
TGTGCCAGTAGTATGGGGAGGAGCACCTACGAGCAGTACTTC	CASSMGRSTYEQYF	.	TRBV19	TRBJ2-7	.
TGTGCCAGCAGCTTATCACTAGCGGGGGGGCGACACGAGCAGTACTTC	CASSLSLAGGRHEQYF	TRBD2	TRBV7-2	TRBJ2-7	.
TGTGCCACCAGTGCCAGGAATAGCAATCAGCCCCAGCATTTT	CATSARNSNQPQHF	.	TRBV15	TRBJ1-5	.
TGCAGCGTTGAGTCCGGGCATTCCGTAGGGGCCAACGTCCTGACTTTC	CSVESGHSVGANVLTF	.	TRBV29-1	TRBJ2-6	.
TGTGCCAGCACCCTGGCAGGCGTATCCGTCTCCTACGAGCAGTACTTC	CASTLAGVSVSYEQYF	.	TRBV25-1	TRBJ2-7	.
TGCAGCGTTGACATCACGTCGGGCGAGCAGTACTTC	CSVDITSGEQYF	.	TRBV29-1	TRBJ2-7	.
TGTGCCAGCAGTTCCGGGACACAAGAGACCCAGTACTTC	CASSSGTQETQYF	.	TRBV6-6	TRBJ2-5	.
TGTGCCAGCAGTCCCCCCGGGGGGTGGGCTAGCGGGGTAGATACGCAGTATTTT	CASSPPGGWASGVDTQYF	TRBD2	TRBV28	TRBJ2-3	.
TGTGCCACCAGCGTTCAGAGCCCCAATCAGCCCCAGCATTTT	CATSVQSPNQPQHF	.	TRBV15	TRBJ1-5	.
TGCGCCAGCAGCTTGGATAGCGTAGGTGAGCAGTTCTTC	CASSLDSVGEQFF	.	TRBV5-1	TRBJ2-1	once
TGTGCCAGCAGAACACCCCCGGGACAGGGGGTGTATGGCTACACCTTC	CASRTPPGQGVYGYTF	TRBD1	TRBV28	TRBJ1-2	.
TGTGCCAGTAGTCGGACGGCTTATAGCAATCAGCCCCAGCATTTT	CASSRTAYSNQPQHF	.	TRBV19	TRBJ1-5	.
TGCGCCAGCAGCTTGGAACAGGGGACTGGCTACACCTTC	CASSLEQGTGYTF	TRBD1	TRBV5-1	TRBJ1-2	few
TGTGCCAGCAGCGGCGGACAGGGCCACGGGGAGCTGTTTTTT	CASSGGQGHGELFF	TRBD1	TRBV9	TRBJ2-2	.
TGTGCCAGCAGCTTAGCCCGACCGGGGACCACTAACTATGGCTACACCTTC	CASSLARPGTTNYGYTF	.	TRBV7-8	TRBJ1-2	.